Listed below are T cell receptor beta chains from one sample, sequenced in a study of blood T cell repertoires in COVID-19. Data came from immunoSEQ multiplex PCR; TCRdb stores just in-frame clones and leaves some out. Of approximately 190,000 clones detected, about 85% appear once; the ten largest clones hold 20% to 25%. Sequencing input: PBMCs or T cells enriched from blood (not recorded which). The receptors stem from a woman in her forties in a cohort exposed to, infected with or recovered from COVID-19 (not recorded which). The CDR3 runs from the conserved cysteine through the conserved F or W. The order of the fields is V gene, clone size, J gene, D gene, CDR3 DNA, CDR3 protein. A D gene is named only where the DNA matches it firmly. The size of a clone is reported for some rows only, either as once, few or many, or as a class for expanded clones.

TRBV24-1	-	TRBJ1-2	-	TGTGCCACCAGTCCGCCCGGCGAGGATGGCTACACCTTC	CATSPPGEDGYTF
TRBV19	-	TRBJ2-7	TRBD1	TGTGCCAGTAGTATAGCCGGGACAGGGTTTCAGTACTTC	CASSIAGTGFQYF
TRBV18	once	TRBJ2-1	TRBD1	TGTGCCAGCTCATCCCGCTCCGGGACAGGCGACAATGAGCAGTTCTTC	CASSSRSGTGDNEQFF
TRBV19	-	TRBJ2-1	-	TGTGCCAGTAGCCACACCCGAGGGGGCAATGAGCAGTTCTTC	CASSHTRGGNEQFF
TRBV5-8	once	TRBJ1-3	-	TGTGCCACCAGTAAAACGGGAGTAAGATATTTT	CATSKTGVRYF
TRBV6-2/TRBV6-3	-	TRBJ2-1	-	TGTGCCAGCAGTGTAGGAGCCCATTACAATGAGCAGTTCTTC	CASSVGAHYNEQFF
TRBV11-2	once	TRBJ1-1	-	TGTGCCAGCAGCTTAAATTGGGGGGACCGCAACGCTGAAGCTTTCTTT	CASSLNWGDRNAEAFF
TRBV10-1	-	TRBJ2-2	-	TGCGCCAGCAGCTTAGCCCCTGGCGGGGAGCTGTTTTTT	CASSLAPGGELFF
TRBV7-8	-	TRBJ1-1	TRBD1	TGTGCCAGCAGCTTAGCGAGGACAGGTGAAGCTTTCTTT	CASSLARTGEAFF
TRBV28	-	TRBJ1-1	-	TGTGCCAGCAGCTTAAGATCAGTGAACACTGAAGCTTTCTTT	CASSLRSVNTEAFF
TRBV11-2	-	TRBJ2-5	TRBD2	TGTGCCAGCAGTGCCGGGACTAGCGAGCAAGAGACCCAGTACTTC	CASSAGTSEQETQYF
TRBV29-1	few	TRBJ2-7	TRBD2	TGCAGCGTTGATGAAGTAGCGGGAGGTGGGCAGTACTTC	CSVDEVAGGGQYF
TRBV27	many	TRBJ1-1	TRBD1	TGTGCCAGCACCCAACAGGGGTGGAACACTGAAGCTTTCTTT	CASTQQGWNTEAFF
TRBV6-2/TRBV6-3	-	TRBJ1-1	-	TGTGCCAGCAGTTACTCACACCGAGGTAACGCTGAAGCTTTCTTT	CASSYSHRGNAEAFF
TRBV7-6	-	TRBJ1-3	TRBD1	TGTGCCAGCAGCTTAGAAGGGGGCGGTGGAAACACCATATATTTT	CASSLEGGGGNTIYF
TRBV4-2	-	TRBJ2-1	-	TGTGCCAGCAGCCAAGAGGTCGGTAGCAATGAGCAGTTCTTC	CASSQEVGSNEQFF
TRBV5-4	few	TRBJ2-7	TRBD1	TGTGCCAGCAGCACACGGGACAGGGCCTACGAGCAGTACTTC	CASSTRDRAYEQYF
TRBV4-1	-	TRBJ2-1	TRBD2	TGCGCCAGCAGCCAAAATACCGGGACTAGCGGGAGAAATGAGCAGTTCTTC	CASSQNTGTSGRNEQFF
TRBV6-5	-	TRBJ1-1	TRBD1	TGTGCCAGCAGGGGACAGGGGGAGAACACTGAAGCTTTCTTT	CASRGQGENTEAFF
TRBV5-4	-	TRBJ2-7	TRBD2	TGTGCCAGCAGTTATGGACTAGCGCGGGTCGAGCAGTACTTC	CASSYGLARVEQYF
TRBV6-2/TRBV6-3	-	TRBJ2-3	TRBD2	TGTGCCAGCAGTTACGTCCCTAGCGGGAGCATAACAGATACGCAGTATTTT	CASSYVPSGSITDTQYF
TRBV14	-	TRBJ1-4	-	TGTGCCAGCAGCCCTAGAACAGGGCTGGCTAATGAAAAACTGTTTTTT	CASSPRTGLANEKLFF
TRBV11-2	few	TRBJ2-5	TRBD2	TGTGCCAGCAGCTTAGAGATAGCGGGATCTCAAGAGACCCAGTACTTC	CASSLEIAGSQETQYF
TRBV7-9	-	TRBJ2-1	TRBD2	TGTGCCAGCAGCCCAGCGGGACTACGCTACAATGAGCAGTTCTTC	CASSPAGLRYNEQFF
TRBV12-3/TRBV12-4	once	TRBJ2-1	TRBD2	TGTGCCAGCCGGACTAGCGCGTACAATGAGCAGTTCTTC	CASRTSAYNEQFF
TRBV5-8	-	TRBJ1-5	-	TGTGCCAGCAGCTTGGGCGGCAGAAGGATGTATAGCAATCAGCCCCAGCATTTT	CASSLGGRRMYSNQPQHF
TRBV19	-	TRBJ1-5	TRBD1	TGTGCCAGTAGACCCCGGACAGGGGGCAATCAGCCCCAGCATTTT	CASRPRTGGNQPQHF
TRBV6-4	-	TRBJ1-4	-	TGTGCCAGCAGTCGGGAGCGTAATGAAAAACTGTTTTTT	CASSRERNEKLFF
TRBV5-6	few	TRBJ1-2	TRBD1	TGTGCCAGCAGCCATACCATACAGGGGGAGGCCACCTTC	CASSHTIQGEATF
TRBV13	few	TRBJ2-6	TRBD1	TGTGCCAGCAGCTTTGGACAGGGGTGGGCCAACGTCCTGACTTTC	CASSFGQGWANVLTF
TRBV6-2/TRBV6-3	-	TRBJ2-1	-	TGTGCCAGCAGTTTCCGGGTTACATACAATGAGCAGTTCTTC	CASSFRVTYNEQFF
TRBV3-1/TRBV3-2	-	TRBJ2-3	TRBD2	TGTGCCAGCAGCCTAACTAGCGGGGGGGGCACAGATACGCAGTATTTT	CASSLTSGGGTDTQYF
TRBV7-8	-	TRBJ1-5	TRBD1	TGTGCCAGCAGCTTAGAGCCGGGACAGGGTGTCCGCAATCAGCCCCAGCATTTT	CASSLEPGQGVRNQPQHF
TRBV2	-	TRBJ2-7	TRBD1	TGTGCCAGCTACACCTGGGACAGAAACTACGAGCAGTACTTC	CASYTWDRNYEQYF
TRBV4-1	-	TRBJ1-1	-	TGCGCCAGCGGTCCAGTCCGGGACTCGTATGAAGCTTTCTTT	CASGPVRDSYEAFF
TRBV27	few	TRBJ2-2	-	TGTGCCAGCAGTCCACTCAAAAACACCGGGGAGCTGTTTTTT	CASSPLKNTGELFF
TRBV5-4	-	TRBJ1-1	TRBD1	TGTGCCAGCAGCCGAAAGGGACAGACGAACACTGAAGCTTTCTTT	CASSRKGQTNTEAFF
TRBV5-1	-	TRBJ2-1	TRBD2	TGCGCCAGCAGCGGTAGCGGGGGGGCTTTCTACAATGAGCAGTTCTTC	CASSGSGGAFYNEQFF
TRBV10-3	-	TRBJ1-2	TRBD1	TGTGCCATCAGGGGCGACAGGGGATATGGCTACACCTTC	CAIRGDRGYGYTF
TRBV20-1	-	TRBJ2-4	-	TGCAGTGCTAACCTCAGGGGATGGTGGTACTTC	CSANLRGWWYF
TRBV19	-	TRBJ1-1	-	TGTGCCAGTAGTATAAGGGTGAGGGACACCCAAAACACTGAAGCTTTCTTT	CASSIRVRDTQNTEAFF
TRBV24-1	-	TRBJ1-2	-	TGTGCCACCAGTGAAGGGGGAGGCTACACCTTC	CATSEGGGYTF
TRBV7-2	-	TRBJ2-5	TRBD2	TGTGCCAGCAGCTCCCAAGCGGGAGCTGACCAAGAGACCCAGTACTTC	CASSSQAGADQETQYF
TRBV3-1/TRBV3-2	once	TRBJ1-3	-	TGTGCCAGCAGCCACCGGGGGTCGGGAAACACCATATATTTT	CASSHRGSGNTIYF
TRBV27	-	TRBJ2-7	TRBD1	TGTGCCAGCAGTTTATTACGGACAGGTGGATACGAGCAGTACTTC	CASSLLRTGGYEQYF
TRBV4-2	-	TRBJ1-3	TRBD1	TGTGCCAGCAGCCAAGAAGGAACAGGGGGCCCTGGAAACACCATATATTTT	CASSQEGTGGPGNTIYF
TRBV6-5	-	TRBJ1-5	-	TGTGCCAGCACAGGGAGGGTTAGCAATCAGCCCCAGCATTTT	CASTGRVSNQPQHF
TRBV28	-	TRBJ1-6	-	TGTGCCAGCAGGCGGGGCCGTAATTCACCCCTCCACTTT	CASRRGRNSPLHF
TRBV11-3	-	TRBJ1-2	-	TGTGCCAGCAGCTCCCGGGGGCCCGGGGGGTATGGCTACACCTTC	CASSSRGPGGYGYTF
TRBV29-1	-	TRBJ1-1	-	TGCAGCGCCGACGGAGAGTACACTGAAGCTTTCTTT	CSADGEYTEAFF
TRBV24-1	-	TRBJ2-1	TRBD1	TGTGCCACCAGTGACCGTACGGGGACAGGGGGCAATGAGCAGTTCTTC	CATSDRTGTGGNEQFF
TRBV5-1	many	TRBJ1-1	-	TGCGCCAGCAGCTTGGGTAGGGGCCTTGGGAACACTGAAGCTTTCTTT	CASSLGRGLGNTEAFF
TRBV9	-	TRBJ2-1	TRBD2	TGTGCCAGCAGCCCCCCTGGCGGACTAGCGGGGACATACAATGAGCAGTTCTTC	CASSPPGGLAGTYNEQFF
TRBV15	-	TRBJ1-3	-	TGTGCCACCAGCAGAGATAACTCTGGAAACACCATATATTTT	CATSRDNSGNTIYF